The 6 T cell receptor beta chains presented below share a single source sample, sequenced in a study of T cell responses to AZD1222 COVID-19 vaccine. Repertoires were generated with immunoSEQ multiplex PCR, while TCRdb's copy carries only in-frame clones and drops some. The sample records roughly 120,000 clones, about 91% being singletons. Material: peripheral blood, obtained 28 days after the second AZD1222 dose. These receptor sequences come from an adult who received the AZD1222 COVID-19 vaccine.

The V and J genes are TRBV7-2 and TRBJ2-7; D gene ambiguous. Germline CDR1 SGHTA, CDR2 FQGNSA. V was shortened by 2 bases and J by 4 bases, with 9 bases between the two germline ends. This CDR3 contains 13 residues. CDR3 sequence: CASSLYYPYEQYF. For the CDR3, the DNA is TGTGCCAGCAGCTTATATTACCCGTACGAGCAGTACTTC.

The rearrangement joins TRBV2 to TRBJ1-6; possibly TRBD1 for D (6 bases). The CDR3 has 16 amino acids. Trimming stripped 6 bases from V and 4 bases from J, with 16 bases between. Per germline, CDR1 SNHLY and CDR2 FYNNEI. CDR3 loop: CASRGLGGIYNSPLHF. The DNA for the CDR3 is TGTGCCAGCAGGGGCTTGGGGGGCATATATAATTCACCCCTCCACTTT.

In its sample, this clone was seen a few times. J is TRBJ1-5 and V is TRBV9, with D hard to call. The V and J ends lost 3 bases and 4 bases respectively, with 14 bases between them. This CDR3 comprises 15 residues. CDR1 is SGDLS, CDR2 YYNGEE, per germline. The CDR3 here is CASSESGGRNQPQHF. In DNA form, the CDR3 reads TGTGCCAGCAGCGAGAGTGGAGGGAGGAATCAGCCCCAGCATTTT.

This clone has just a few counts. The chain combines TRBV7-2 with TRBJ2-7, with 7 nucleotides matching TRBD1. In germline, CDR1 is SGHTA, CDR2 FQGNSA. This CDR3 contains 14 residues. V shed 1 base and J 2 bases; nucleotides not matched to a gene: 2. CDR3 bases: TGTGCCAGCAGCTTAGGGCAGGGGGCCTACGAGCAGTACTTC. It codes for CASSLGQGAYEQYF.

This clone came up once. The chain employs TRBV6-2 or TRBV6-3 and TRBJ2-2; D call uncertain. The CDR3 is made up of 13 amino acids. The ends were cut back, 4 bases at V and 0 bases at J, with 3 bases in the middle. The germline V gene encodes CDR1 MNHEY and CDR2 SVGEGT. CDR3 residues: CASSFSNTGELFF. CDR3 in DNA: TGTGCCAGCAGTTTTTCGAACACCGGGGAGCTGTTTTTT.

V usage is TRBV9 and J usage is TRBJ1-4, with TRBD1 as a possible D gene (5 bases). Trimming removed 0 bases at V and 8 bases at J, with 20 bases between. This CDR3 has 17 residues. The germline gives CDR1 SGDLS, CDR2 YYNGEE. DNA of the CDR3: TGTGCCAGCAGCGTAGGGTCCCCCGGGACCCCGGGGGAAAAACTGTTTTTT. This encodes CASSVGSPGTPGEKLFF.